The 24 T cell receptor beta chains below all came from one sample that was sequenced in a study of T cell changes during pregnancy in multiple sclerosis. Sequenced by immunoSEQ multiplex PCR; TCRdb stores in-frame clones only, minus some. Found here are over 60,000 clones, roughly nine tenths of them singletons; the top ten hold roughly 2.5%. This material consisted of peripheral blood, taken in the first trimester of pregnancy. These receptors originate from a female donor with multiple sclerosis, enrolled in a pregnancy study.

The rearrangement links TRBV5-1 to TRBJ2-7; no firm D call. The CDR3 is made up of 12 amino acids. The V end was cut by 4 bases, the J end by 3 bases, with 8 bases between. Germline loops: CDR1 SGHRS, CDR2 YFSETQ. The CDR3 bases are TGCGCCAGCAGCCCCAGGCTCTACGAGCAGTACTTC. Translated: CASSPRLYEQYF.

The J gene is TRBJ2-7, the V gene TRBV25-1, with 8 bases aligning to TRBD1. CDR3 size: 14 residues. Germline loops: CDR1 MGHDK, CDR2 SYGVNS. Trimming took 9 bases from V and 5 from J; bases not matched to a gene: 12. The CDR3 sequence is CASAETGEFHEQYF. CDR3 coding DNA: TGTGCCAGTGCGGAGACAGGGGAGTTCCACGAGCAGTACTTC.

The chain employs TRBV29-1 and TRBJ2-1; D is unresolved. V lost 4 bases and J lost 6, with 10 bases in between. Germline loops: CDR1 SQVTM, CDR2 ANQGSEA. CDR3 length: 12 amino acids. The CDR3: CSVVLFTNEQFF. In DNA form, the CDR3 reads TGCAGCGTTGTCCTATTTACCAATGAGCAGTTCTTC.

This rearrangement joins TRBV5-6 to TRBJ2-5, with 9 nucleotides matching TRBD1. The DNA end is a closer match to TRBJ2-7, so the J assignment may be wrong. The CDR3 runs to 14 residues. Germline V lookup: CDR1 SGHDT, CDR2 YYEEEE. CDR3 DNA sequence: TGTGCCAGCAGCTTGGGGACAGGGGTCTACGAGCAGTACTTC. This encodes CASSLGTGVYEQYF.

This chain links TRBV13 with TRBJ2-3; a weak D match, TRBD1 (6 bases). CDR1 and CDR2 from the germline V gene are PRHDT and FYEKMQ (reference sequence). This CDR3 spans 14 amino acids. V was cut by 3 bases and J by 10 bases, with 17 bases left in between. CDR3 sequence: CASSFGDTGFAQYF. CDR3 bases: TGTGCCAGCAGCTTTGGGGACACTGGTTTTGCGCAGTATTTT.

The rearrangement links TRBV18 to TRBJ1-1, with D tentatively TRBD1 (6 bases). CDR1 KGHSH and CDR2 LQKENI come from the germline V gene. V was clipped by 6 bases and J by 1 base, with 6 bases between them. CDR3 length: 12 amino acids. The DNA for the CDR3 is TGTGCCAGCTCGGGGGCGAACACTGAAGCTTTCTTT. It is translated as CASSGANTEAFF.

V is TRBV6-5 and J is TRBJ2-1; 7 nucleotides agree with TRBD2. After removal of 2 bases from V and 11 bases from J, the junction contained 3 bases not matched to a gene. Looked up from germline, CDR1 is MNHEY and CDR2 is SVGAGI. This CDR3 spans 12 amino acids. Written as DNA, the CDR3 is TGTGCCAGCAGTTACATCGGGGGGAAGCAGTTCTTC. Translating gives CASSYIGGKQFF.

The chain is built from TRBV30 and TRBJ1-2; 7 positions agree with TRBD1. Trimming at V came to 4 bases and at J to 8 bases, leaving 13 bases not matched to a gene. Germline CDR1 and CDR2: GTSNPN and SVGIG (reference sequence). CDR3 length equals 14 residues. The CDR3 bases are TGTGCCTGGAACCTCCTACAGGGGATGCGAGGCTACACCTTC. Translating gives CAWNLLQGMRGYTF.

The chain recombines TRBV18 with TRBJ2-3; TRBD2 matches 10 bases. V was clipped by 6 bases and J by 5 bases; unmatched bases: 5. CDR3 length: 14 amino acids. Germline V gene lookup returns CDR1 KGHSH and CDR2 LQKENI. DNA of the CDR3: TGTGCCAGCTCTGGGCTAGCGGGGGAAGATACGCAGTATTTT. Translating it yields CASSGLAGEDTQYF.

This rearrangement joins TRBV20-1 to TRBJ1-1, with TRBD1 as a possible D gene (5 bases). The CDR3 runs to 11 residues. Trimming pared 6 bases from V and 5 bases from J, leaving 10 bases between. The germline V gene encodes CDR1 DFQATT and CDR2 SNEGSKA (reference sequence). Written as DNA, the CDR3 is TGCAGTGCCGCCGGGGGGACTGAAGCTTTCTTT. This encodes CSAAGGTEAFF.

CDR3 bases: TGTGCCAGCAGTGACTGGCCAGCCGGGGAGCTGTTTTTT. Its translation: CASSDWPAGELFF. The chain uses TRBV6-4 and TRBJ2-2, with unresolved D. Germline CDR1 and CDR2: MRHNA and SNTAGT. The CDR3 consists of 13 residues. The germline V and J ends were trimmed by 1 base and 6 bases, with 6 bases remaining between them.

The chain combines TRBV19 with TRBJ1-2; 10 bases are a match to TRBD1. V trimming: 8 bases; J trimming: 8 bases; junction bases outside the gene matches: 8. The CDR3 length is 13 residues. In germline, CDR1 is LNHDA, CDR2 SQIVND (reference sequence). CDR3 sequence: CASSGGTGDGYTF. The DNA for the CDR3 is TGTGCCAGTTCAGGAGGGACAGGGGACGGCTACACCTTC.

The rearrangement links TRBV7-9 to TRBJ1-2; D possibly corresponds to TRBD1 (6 bases). V lost 5 bases and J 3 bases, leaving 25 bases between the germline ends. Germline loops: CDR1 SEHNR, CDR2 FQNEAQ (reference sequence). This CDR3 is 18 amino acids long. CDR3: CASSPKGGGPGLDYGYTF. As DNA, the CDR3 is TGTGCCAGCAGCCCCAAGGGGGGAGGGCCCGGGTTGGACTATGGCTACACCTTC.

The chain joins TRBV10-3 to TRBJ2-7, with 7 positions matching TRBD2. The CDR3 spans 15 residues. The germline gives CDR1 ENHRY, CDR2 SYGVKD. J lost 5 bases, V lost 6 bases, and 13 bases had no gene match. CDR3 bases: TGTGCCATCAGCGGAGAGAGAGCGGGACTGCACGAGCAGTACTTC. Residues: CAISGERAGLHEQYF.

The rearrangement joins TRBV19 to TRBJ2-7, with TRBD1 matching over 12 bases. This CDR3 is 19 amino acids long. The germline CDR1 and CDR2 sequences are LNHDA and SQIVND (reference sequence). The V and J ends lost 9 bases and 0 bases, in that order; junction bases with no gene match: 18. In DNA form, the CDR3 reads TGTGCCAGCTCCGCGGGACAGGGGGCGCTGGGGGGAGGCTCCTACGAGCAGTACTTC. It is translated as CASSAGQGALGGGSYEQYF.

This clone has just one count. V gene TRBV11-1 combines with J gene TRBJ2-7; 7 bases match TRBD1. This CDR3 spans 14 amino acids. The V and J ends lost 5 bases and 3 bases, in that order; junction bases with no gene match: 7. The germline V gene has CDR1 SGHAT and CDR2 FQDESV (reference sequence). CDR3 nucleotide sequence: TGTGCCAGCAGCCCGAGGGACAGAAACTACGAGCAGTACTTC. The encoded protein is CASSPRDRNYEQYF.

This chain links TRBV5-1 with TRBJ2-1, with D possibly matching TRBD1 (5 bases). The CDR3 covers 13 residues. Trimming left V 4 bases short and J 4 bases short, with 9 bases between. The V gene's germline CDR1 is SGHRS and CDR2 YFSETQ. CDR3 residues: CASSGDSYNEQFF. CDR3 sequence (DNA): TGCGCCAGCAGCGGTGACAGTTACAATGAGCAGTTCTTC. The full variable domain, with the rest looked up from reference TRBV5-1 and TRBJ2-1, is KAGVTQTPRYLIKTRGQQVTLSCSPISGHRSVSWYQQTPGQGLQFLFEYFSETQRNKGNFPGRFSGRQFSNSRSEMNVSTLELGDSALYLCASSGDSYNEQFFGPGTRLTVL.

The V gene is TRBV28, the J gene TRBJ2-7, with D possibly matching TRBD1 (6 bases). The CDR3 totals 13 residues. Germline values: CDR1 MDHEN, CDR2 SYDVKM. Trimming stripped 3 bases from V and 4 bases from J, with 10 bases between. The CDR3 here is CASSLMGAYEQYF. The CDR3 region has the DNA TGTGCCAGCAGTTTGATGGGGGCGTACGAGCAGTACTTC. The full variable domain, completed using reference TRBV28 and TRBJ2-7, is DVKVTQSSRYLVKRTGEKVFLECVQDMDHENMFWYRQDPGLGLRLIYFSYDVKMKEKGDIPEGYSVSREKKERFSLILESASTNQTSMYLCASSLMGAYEQYFGPGTRLTVT.

V and J are TRBV18 and TRBJ2-4; D uncertain. The CDR3 sequence is 13 residues long. Germline CDR1 and CDR2: KGHSH and LQKENI. V lost 7 bases to trimming and J lost 0 bases, with 7 bases between them. The CDR3 nucleotides read TGTGCCAGCTTATCCCTAGCCAAAAACATTCAGTACTTC. Translation gives CASLSLAKNIQYF.

V gene TRBV5-1 combines with J gene TRBJ2-2, with 7 nucleotides matching TRBD2. CDR3 length: 16 residues. V was pared by 0 bases and J by 2 bases, with 4 bases of the junction left unmatched. Germline CDR1 and CDR2: SGHRS and YFSETQ. The CDR3 DNA is TGCGCCAGCAGCTTGGTTGCGGGAGTTAACACCGGGGAGCTGTTTTTT. Its protein product is CASSLVAGVNTGELFF. Full variable domain (outside the CDR3, taken from reference TRBV5-1 and TRBJ2-2): KAGVTQTPRYLIKTRGQQVTLSCSPISGHRSVSWYQQTPGQGLQFLFEYFSETQRNKGNFPGRFSGRQFSNSRSEMNVSTLELGDSALYLCASSLVAGVNTGELFFGEGSRLTVL.

The chain recombines TRBV5-4 with TRBJ2-3; D is undetermined. Germline loops: CDR1 SGHNT, CDR2 YYREEE (reference sequence). This CDR3 is 13 amino acids long. Deletions cut 1 base from V and 3 bases from J, with 6 bases between. CDR3 DNA sequence: TGTGCCAGCAGCTTGCAATTTACAGATACGCAGTATTTT. This sequence encodes CASSLQFTDTQYF.

CDR3 coding DNA: TGTGCCAGCAGCCGTTATAGCAATCAGCCCCAGCATTTT. Translating gives CASSRYSNQPQHF. The V gene is TRBV11-2, the J gene TRBJ1-5, with D hard to call. CDR3 length: 13 residues. Germline V CDR1 and CDR2: SGHAT, FQNNGV. V was trimmed by 5 bases and J by 0 bases, leaving 5 bases between them.

The V gene is TRBV10-3, the J gene TRBJ1-2, with a tentative D call TRBD1 (5 bases). The ends were cut back, 4 bases at V and 6 bases at J, with 15 bases in the middle. From germline, CDR1 is ENHRY and CDR2 SYGVKD. The CDR3 runs to 14 residues. CDR3 protein: CAISGPRAADGYTF. The CDR3 nucleotides are TGTGCCATCAGTGGTCCCAGGGCGGCCGATGGCTACACCTTC.

The chain couples TRBV2 to TRBJ2-1; 14 bases line up with TRBD2. The trim removed 10 bases at V and 7 bases at J, leaving 9 bases unmatched. Per germline, CDR1 SNHLY and CDR2 FYNNEI. The CDR3 covers 15 residues. The CDR3, as DNA: TGTGCCACCACCGGGACTAGCGGGAGATGGAATGAGCAGTTCTTC. As protein: CATTGTSGRWNEQFF.